These 32 T cell receptor beta chains came from one sample sequenced in a study of T-cell memory formation after mild COVID-19. TCRdb analysed the 5' RACE reads with MiXCR anew, one entry per CDR3 protein. Of about 560,000 distinct CDR3 sequences in the sample, 15% to 20% were seen once. Sequencing was carried out using PBMCs or a T cell subset sorted from them (not recorded which). The receptor set was obtained from an adult woman who had mild COVID-19 (a few samples of this study predate the infection). Cell type and time point are not known.

This clonotype has just a few counts. The chain employs TRBV29-1 and TRBJ2-1; 11 bases align to TRBD2. CDR1 and CDR2 (germline): SQVTM, ANQGSEA. The CDR3 totals 15 residues. V lost 4 bases, J lost 3 bases, and 5 bases stayed unmatched. The CDR3 spells CSVGLTSGNYNEQFF. As DNA, the CDR3 is TGCAGCGTTGGGTTGACTAGCGGGAACTACAATGAGCAGTTCTTC.

This chain links TRBV20-1 with TRBJ2-5; D is undetermined. Germline assignment: CDR1 DFQATT and CDR2 SNEGSKA (reference sequence). The CDR3 has 14 residues. Trimming cost V 1 base and J 1 base, with 10 bases left between them. Here the CDR3 reads CSARGISTQETQYF. CDR3 in DNA: TGCAGTGCTAGAGGCATCAGCACCCAAGAGACCCAGTACTTC.

V and J are TRBV3-1 and TRBJ2-1; TRBD2 matches at 10 bases. CDR1 is LGHDT and CDR2 is YNNKEL in the germline V gene (reference sequence). J gave up 2 bases and V 4 bases, and 5 bases lay outside the gene matches. The CDR3 loop spans 16 amino acids. Here the CDR3 reads CASSPRSGGAYNEQFF. CDR3 DNA: TGTGCCAGCAGCCCCAGGAGCGGGGGGGCCTACAATGAGCAGTTCTTC.

This clonotype was seen a handful of times. The chain is built from TRBV24-1 and TRBJ2-1; D unresolved. The ends were cut back, 1 base at V and 6 bases at J, with 9 bases in the middle. The CDR3 sequence is 14 residues long. Germline CDR1 reads KGHDR; CDR2 reads SFDVKD. CDR3 amino acids: CATSDFSMGNEQFF. The CDR3 DNA follows: TGTGCCACCAGTGATTTTAGTATGGGCAATGAGCAGTTCTTC.

CDR3: CASRPTMALPDNEQFF. CDR3 coding DNA: TGTGCCAGCAGGCCGACGATGGCCCTACCCGACAATGAGCAGTTCTTC. The chain combines TRBV11-1 with TRBJ2-1; no clear D gene. CDR1 SGHAT and CDR2 FQDESV come from the germline V gene (reference sequence). CDR3 length: 16 amino acids. V gave up 6 bases and J gave up 5 bases, with 20 bases separating them.

Only a few counts were recorded for this clonotype. This chain connects TRBV3-1 to TRBJ2-1; 8 bases align to TRBD2. Per the germline V gene, CDR1 is LGHDT and CDR2 is YNNKEL (reference sequence). Losses at the gene ends were 4 bases for V and 12 bases for J; bases not matched to a gene: 23. The CDR3 contains 18 residues. CDR3 in amino acids: CASSPPASGREDPIGQFF. CDR3 sequence (DNA): TGTGCCAGCAGCCCCCCCGCTAGTGGGCGGGAGGACCCAATCGGGCAGTTCTTC.

The CDR3 sequence is CASTYTNEQFF. The CDR3 nucleotides read TGCGCCAGCACCTACACCAATGAGCAGTTCTTC. The chain links TRBV5-1 to TRBJ2-1; D is uncertain. The CDR3 runs 11 residues. The germline CDR1 and CDR2 sequences are SGHRS and YFSETQ. V shed 6 bases and J shed 6 bases, with 7 bases lying between them.

The J gene is TRBJ2-1, the V gene TRBV6-5; TRBD1 is a possible D gene (6 bases). V was clipped by 7 bases and J by 3 bases, with 13 bases between them. Germline V gives CDR1 MNHEY, CDR2 SVGAGI. There are 14 residues in the CDR3. CDR3 in DNA: TGTGCCAGCACTCCGGGACACAACTACAATGAGCAGTTCTTC. Its translation: CASTPGHNYNEQFF.

This chain joins TRBV5-5 and TRBJ2-1, with D possibly called TRBD1 or TRBD2 (6 bases each). V lost 6 bases to trimming and J lost 4 bases, with 17 bases between them. CDR1 and CDR2 from the germline V gene are SGHKS and YYEKEE (reference sequence). There are 15 residues in the CDR3. CDR3 DNA sequence: TGTGCCAGCACCCCTGAGGGGGGTCATTACAATGAGCAGTTCTTC. It yields the protein CASTPEGGHYNEQFF.

The rearrangement uses TRBV9 and TRBJ1-5; 8 bases align to TRBD1. Trimming took 3 bases from V and 7 from J; bases not matched to a gene: 9. There are 15 residues in the CDR3. CDR1 is SGDLS and CDR2 is YYNGEE in the germline V gene. The CDR3 here is CASSAGDRLWQPQHF. Here the CDR3 DNA reads TGTGCCAGCAGCGCTGGGGACAGGTTATGGCAGCCCCAGCATTTT.

The J gene is TRBJ2-2, the V gene TRBV6-5, with no clear D. CDR3 length: 15 amino acids. Trimming stripped 5 bases from V and 7 bases from J, with 17 bases between. Germline V gene lookup returns CDR1 MNHEY and CDR2 SVGAGI. The DNA of the CDR3 is TGTGCCAGCAGTACCCATCTCGACCCGAGCGGGGAGCTGTTTTTT. Translating it yields CASSTHLDPSGELFF.

This clonotype was detected a few times. The chain links TRBV5-1 to TRBJ2-7; D not resolved. The CDR3 covers 12 residues. V was cut by 4 bases and J by 5 bases, with 10 bases left in between. Germline values: CDR1 SGHRS, CDR2 YFSETQ. The CDR3 here is CASSLTKNEQYF. In nucleotides, the CDR3 is TGCGCCAGCAGCCTCACGAAGAACGAGCAGTACTTC.

Only a few counts were recorded for this clonotype. The genes are TRBV5-1 and TRBJ1-1; D may be TRBD1 (6 bases). The CDR3 runs to 15 residues. Between the trimmed V and J ends, which lost 0 bases and 4 bases, there was a span of 13 bases. CDR1 is SGHRS and CDR2 is YFSETQ in the germline V gene. Written as DNA, the CDR3 is TGCGCCAGCAGCTTGGACCCGGGGGCGAGCACTGAAGCTTTCTTT. Translated: CASSLDPGASTEAFF.

The genes are TRBV4-1 and TRBJ2-1; D could derive from TRBD1 or TRBD2 (5 bases each). The germline V gene encodes CDR1 MGHRA and CDR2 YSYEKL. The CDR3 is 18 residues long. Trimming stripped 0 bases from V and 3 bases from J, with 18 bases between. CDR3 bases: TGCGCCAGCAGCCAAGAAGATCCCGGGACGGCCGTCTACAATGAGCAGTTCTTC. Protein: CASSQEDPGTAVYNEQFF.

This clonotype was detected only a few times. CDR3 bases: TGTGCCAGCAGCCCCTCGCTCGGGGAGCTGTTTTTT. Amino acids: CASSPSLGELFF. The rearrangement links TRBV7-8 to TRBJ2-2; D uncertain. V was trimmed by 5 bases and J by 7 bases, leaving 8 bases between them. The length of the CDR3 is 12 residues. Per germline, CDR1 SGHVS and CDR2 FQNEAQ.

The chain uses TRBV30 and TRBJ1-1; TRBD1 is a possible D gene (5 bases). V gave up 1 base and J gave up 8 bases, with 11 bases separating them. Germline-derived CDR1 and CDR2 are GTSNPN and SVGIG (reference sequence). This CDR3 spans 12 amino acids. This CDR3 reads CAWSGGWTEAFF. The CDR3 nucleotides are TGTGCCTGGAGTGGGGGGTGGACCGAAGCTTTCTTT.

The chain links TRBV7-9 to TRBJ1-2, with D possibly matching TRBD1 (6 bases). Germline loops: CDR1 SEHNR, CDR2 FQNEAQ (reference sequence). Trimming stripped 0 bases from V and 2 bases from J, with 10 bases between. This CDR3 has 15 residues. CDR3 residues: CASSLANRENYGYTF. The CDR3 DNA is TGTGCCAGCAGCTTAGCTAACAGGGAGAACTATGGCTACACCTTC. Full variable domain (missing parts from reference TRBV7-9 and TRBJ1-2): DTGVSQNPRHKITKRGQNVTFRCDPISEHNRLYWYRQTLGQGPEFLTYFQNEAQLEKSRLLSDRFSAERPKGSFSTLEIQRTEQGDSAMYLCASSLANRENYGYTFGSGTRLTVV.

V and J are TRBV30 and TRBJ2-5; possibly TRBD1 for D (5 bases). V lost 2 bases and J lost 5, with 15 bases in between. The germline CDR1 and CDR2 sequences are GTSNPN and SVGIG (reference sequence). The CDR3 loop spans 14 amino acids. Here the CDR3 DNA reads TGTGCCTGGAGTCCATACAGGCGCACGGAGACCCAGTACTTC. This translates into CAWSPYRRTETQYF.

This clonotype appeared a few times. The chain couples TRBV20-1 to TRBJ2-1, with D perhaps TRBD2 (6 bases). This CDR3 region has 13 residues. Germline CDR1 and CDR2: DFQATT and SNEGSKA (reference sequence). The ends were cut back, 6 bases at V and 7 bases at J, with 16 bases in the middle. The CDR3 is CSAPGGPGNEQFF. In DNA form, the CDR3 reads TGCAGTGCGCCCGGGGGACCCGGAAATGAGCAGTTCTTC.

This clonotype has just a few counts. The chain recombines TRBV5-5 with TRBJ2-7, with 8 bases that match TRBD2. This CDR3 contains 16 residues. Germline CDR1 SGHKS, CDR2 YYEKEE (reference sequence). V was pared by 3 bases and J by 0 bases, with 8 bases of the junction left unmatched. The CDR3 DNA reads as TGTGCCAGCAGCTCCCAACTAGCGGCTAGCTCCTACGAGCAGTACTTC. Its protein is CASSSQLAASSYEQYF. Full variable domain (missing parts from reference TRBV5-5 and TRBJ2-7): DAGVTQSPTHLIKTRGQQVTLRCSPISGHKSVSWYQQVLGQGPQFIFQYYEKEERGRGNFPDRFSARQFPNYSSELNVNALLLGDSALYLCASSSQLAASSYEQYFGPGTRLTVT.

The chain uses TRBV7-9 and TRBJ1-5; D is uncertain. The germline V gene encodes CDR1 SEHNR and CDR2 FQNEAQ (reference sequence). V was shortened by 5 bases and J by 4 bases, with 15 bases between the two germline ends. The CDR3 totals 15 residues. The DNA of the CDR3 is TGTGCCAGCAGCCAGGCAGAGTCCCCTAATCAGCCCCAGCATTTT. Translated: CASSQAESPNQPQHF.

CDR3 DNA: TGTGCCAGCAGTAGAGACGGGACGTCGACATATGGCTACACCTTC. Translated: CASSRDGTSTYGYTF. The chain couples TRBV6-5 to TRBJ1-2; D is perhaps TRBD1 (5 bases). The germline V and J ends were trimmed by 5 bases and 5 bases, with 18 bases remaining between them. The germline V gene has CDR1 MNHEY and CDR2 SVGAGI. CDR3 size: 15 residues.

This rearrangement joins TRBV20-1 to TRBJ2-5; D remains ambiguous. The CDR3 extends over 12 amino acids. Germline CDR1 DFQATT, CDR2 SNEGSKA (reference sequence). V gave up 6 bases and J gave up 5 bases, with 13 bases separating them. The CDR3, as DNA: TGCAGTGCCCCCACAGTGGTTGAGACCCAGTACTTC. The encoded protein is CSAPTVVETQYF.

The sample holds a few counts of this clonotype. This rearrangement joins TRBV7-9 to TRBJ1-2; 9 positions agree with TRBD1. CDR3 size: 16 residues. V was clipped by 1 base and J by 3 bases; unmatched bases: 6. The V gene's germline CDR1 is SEHNR and CDR2 FQNEAQ (reference sequence). CDR3 DNA sequence: TGTGCCAGCAGCTTAGGAGGACAGGGGCGCGACTATGGCTACACCTTC. It encodes CASSLGGQGRDYGYTF.

This clonotype occurred many times. The chain uses TRBV12-3 or TRBV12-4 and TRBJ2-1; TRBD1 aligns across 7 bases. The CDR3 sequence is 16 residues long. The junction had 9 bases not matched to a gene; V was cut back by 3 bases and J by 4 bases. The CDR3 loop is CASSFGSGTVYNEQFF. The CDR3 bases are TGTGCCAGCAGTTTTGGGTCGGGGACAGTATACAATGAGCAGTTCTTC.

In its sample, this clonotype was seen a few times. This chain links TRBV9 with TRBJ1-3, with D tentatively TRBD1 (5 bases). Trimming removed 5 bases at V and 2 bases at J, with 23 bases between. CDR1 is SGDLS and CDR2 is YYNGEE in the germline V gene. The CDR3 contains 18 residues. CDR3 coding DNA: TGTGCCAGCAGTGTGACAGATTCCCTTCGTATGGCTGGAAACACCATATATTTT. Encoded protein: CASSVTDSLRMAGNTIYF.

The chain carries TRBV30 and TRBJ1-5; D might be TRBD1 (5 bases). Germline V gives CDR1 GTSNPN, CDR2 SVGIG (reference sequence). V was pared by 4 bases and J by 6 bases, with 13 bases between. The CDR3 is 13 residues long. CDR3 in DNA: TGTGCCTGGACCAGGGAGGCAGGTCAGCCCCAGCATTTT. Its protein is CAWTREAGQPQHF.

This clonotype was seen more than once but under ten times. This sequence joins TRBV14 and TRBJ2-2; weak D call: TRBD2 (5 bases). V dropped 5 bases and J dropped 13 bases, with 17 bases sitting between them. The CDR3 spans 13 residues. CDR1 is SGHDN and CDR2 is FVKESK in the germline V gene. Here the CDR3 reads CASSSQLTSTLFF. CDR3 coding DNA: TGTGCCAGCAGCTCCCAACTCACTAGTACGCTGTTTTTT.

This sequence joins TRBV5-5 and TRBJ2-2; 14 nucleotides line up with TRBD2. The junction had 7 bases not matched to a gene; V was cut back by 4 bases and J by 5 bases. The germline CDR1 and CDR2 sequences are SGHKS and YYEKEE (reference sequence). This CDR3 contains 17 residues. The CDR3 DNA sequence: TGTGCCAGCAGCCGGGGACTAGCGGGAGTAAGGACCGGGGAGCTGTTTTTT. This codes for CASSRGLAGVRTGELFF.

The chain combines TRBV27 with TRBJ1-3; D is perhaps TRBD1 (6 bases). CDR3 size: 15 residues. With 4 bases removed from V and 4 bases from J, the gap between germline ends came to 14 bases. Germline V lookup: CDR1 MNHEY, CDR2 SMNVEV (reference sequence). CDR3 residues: CASSSRLGGGNTIYF. The CDR3 DNA is TGTGCCAGCAGTTCCCGATTAGGGGGAGGAAACACCATATATTTT.

CDR3 sequence (DNA): TGTGCCAGCAGATTATCCGGGACTAGCGGCACCTACGAGCAGTACTTC. It is translated as CASRLSGTSGTYEQYF. The rearrangement links TRBV6-2 or TRBV6-3 to TRBJ2-7, with 11 bases identical to TRBD2. Germline V gene sequence: CDR1 MNHEY, CDR2 SVGEGT. This CDR3 comprises 16 residues. V gave up 6 bases and J gave up 2 bases; unmatched junction bases: 9.

The rearrangement links TRBV10-3 to TRBJ2-3; D is perhaps TRBD2 (5 bases). V dropped 2 bases and J dropped 8 bases, with 11 bases sitting between them. The V gene's germline CDR1 is ENHRY and CDR2 SYGVKD. The CDR3 totals 13 residues. The CDR3: CAISEGLAVTQYF. The CDR3 region has the DNA TGTGCCATCAGTGAGGGGCTAGCAGTTACGCAGTATTTT.